This TCR beta chain derives from a study of beta chain features in type 1 diabetes. What was sequenced were expressed TCRB transcripts, since all of the isolated RNA had been reverse transcribed. Libraries were prepared by immunoSEQ multiplex PCR; TCRdb keeps only in-frame clonotypes and omits some of them. Of a few hundred thousand clones listed, roughly 13% were seen once; the top ten hold almost 0.02%. This CDR3 has 12 amino acids. The germline CDR1 and CDR2 sequences are MDHEN and SYDVKM. The V and J ends lost 9 bases and 6 bases, in that order; junction bases with no gene match: 3. This clone turned up a few times. The target antigen is unknown. Study-wide results and limits: Any role of HLA type in TCRB rearrangement remained unresolved here. Within each of all four CD4+ subsets, Type 1 diabetes patients had TCRB CDR3s that were moderately but significantly shorter.

The material sequenced was naive CD4+ T cells from blood. This clonotype was obtained from a man between 25 and 39 years old with type 1 diabetes. The V and J genes are TRBV28 and TRBJ1-4; 8 bases are a match to TRBD1. Here the CDR3 DNA reads TGTGCCAGTTCAGGGGGCGATGAAAAACTGTTTTTT. The encoded protein is CASSGGDEKLFF.